This TCR beta chain derives from a study of CD8 T cells in Susac syndrome. The overall study: The Susac syndrome patients that were sequenced included 5 or 6 with active disease and roughly 8 in remission.

The study, taken as a whole, reports: As the study acknowledged, the number of individuals in its TCR sequencing and HLA analysis was relatively small.

Reverse transcription used about 0.45 to 1 ug RNA and random hexamers. Amplification of TCR beta CDR3 used immunoSEQ multiplex PCR across 54 Vbeta and 13 Jbeta. In TCRdb, the immunoSEQ multiplex PCR reads were re-called with MiXCR into one record per CDR3 protein. This table has around 170,000 distinct CDR3 sequences, roughly 95% appearing once. V shed 3 bases and J shed 2 bases, with 9 bases lying between them. The CDR3 covers 14 residues. Germline CDR1 is KGHSH and CDR2 is LQKENI. As for this clonotype: The antigen remains undetermined.

CD8+ and CD4+ blood T cells underwent TCR beta sequencing. The chain uses TRBV18 and TRBJ2-3; D gene uncertain. Sequenced: CD4+ T cells from PBMCs. This sequence was found in a human donor with Susac syndrome. The CDR3 spells CASSPSVPTDTQYF. The CDR3 DNA is TGTGCCAGCTCACCGTCCGTACCCACAGATACGCAGTATTTT.